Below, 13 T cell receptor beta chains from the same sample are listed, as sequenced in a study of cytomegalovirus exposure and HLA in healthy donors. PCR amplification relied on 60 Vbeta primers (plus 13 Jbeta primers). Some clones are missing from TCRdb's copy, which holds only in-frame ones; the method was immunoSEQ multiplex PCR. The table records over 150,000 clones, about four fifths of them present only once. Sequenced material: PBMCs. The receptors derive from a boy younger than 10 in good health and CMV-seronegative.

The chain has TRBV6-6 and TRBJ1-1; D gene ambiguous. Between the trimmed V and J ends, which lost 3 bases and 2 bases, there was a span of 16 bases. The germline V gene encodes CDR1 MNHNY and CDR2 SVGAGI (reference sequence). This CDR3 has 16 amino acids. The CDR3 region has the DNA TGTGCCAGCAGTTATGACCCGGGGTGGTCAAACACTGAAGCTTTCTTT. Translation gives CASSYDPGWSNTEAFF.

CDR3 coding DNA: TGTGCTAGTGGTTCACCAGGGACTAGCGGGACTGAGCAGTTCTTC. It codes for CASGSPGTSGTEQFF. The rearrangement joins TRBV12-5 to TRBJ2-1; 13 bases match TRBD2. Germline lookup yields CDR1 LGHNT and CDR2 FRNRAP. The ends lost 4 bases at V and 9 bases at J; junction bases unmatched: 6. The CDR3 length is 15 residues.

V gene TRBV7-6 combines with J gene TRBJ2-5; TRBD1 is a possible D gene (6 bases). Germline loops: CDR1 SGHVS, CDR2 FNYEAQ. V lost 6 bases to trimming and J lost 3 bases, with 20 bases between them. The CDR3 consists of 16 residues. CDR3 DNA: TGTGCCAGCAGACCGCCATCTACAGGGTGGGAAGAGACCCAGTACTTC. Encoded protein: CASRPPSTGWEETQYF.

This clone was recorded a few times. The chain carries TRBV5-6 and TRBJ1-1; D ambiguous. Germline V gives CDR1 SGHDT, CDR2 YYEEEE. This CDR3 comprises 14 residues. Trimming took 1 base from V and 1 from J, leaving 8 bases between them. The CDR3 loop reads CASSLIYQNTEAFF. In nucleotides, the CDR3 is TGTGCCAGCAGCTTGATCTATCAGAACACTGAAGCTTTCTTT.

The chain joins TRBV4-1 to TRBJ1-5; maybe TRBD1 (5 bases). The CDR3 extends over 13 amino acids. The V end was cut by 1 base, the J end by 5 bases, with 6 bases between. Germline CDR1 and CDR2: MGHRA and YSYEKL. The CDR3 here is CASSQGGDQPQHF. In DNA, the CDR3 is TGCGCCAGCAGCCAAGGGGGGGATCAGCCCCAGCATTTT.

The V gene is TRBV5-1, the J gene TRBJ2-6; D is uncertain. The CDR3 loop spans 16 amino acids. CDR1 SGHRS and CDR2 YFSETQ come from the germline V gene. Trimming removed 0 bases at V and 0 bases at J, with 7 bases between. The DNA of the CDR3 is TGCGCCAGCAGCTTGGCTGGAGTCTCTGGGGCCAACGTCCTGACTTTC. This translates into CASSLAGVSGANVLTF.

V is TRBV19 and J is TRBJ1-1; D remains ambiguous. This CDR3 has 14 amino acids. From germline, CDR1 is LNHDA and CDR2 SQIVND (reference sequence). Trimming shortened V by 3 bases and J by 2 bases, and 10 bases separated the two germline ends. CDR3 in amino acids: CASSIVRVNTEAFF. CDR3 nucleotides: TGTGCCAGTAGTATCGTCCGGGTCAACACTGAAGCTTTCTTT.

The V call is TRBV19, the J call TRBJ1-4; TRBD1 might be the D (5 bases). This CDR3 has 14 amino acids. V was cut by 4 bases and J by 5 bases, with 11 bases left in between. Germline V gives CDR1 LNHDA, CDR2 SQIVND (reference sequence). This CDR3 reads CASSSRDMNEKLFF. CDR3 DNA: TGTGCCAGTAGTAGCAGGGATATGAATGAAAAACTGTTTTTT.

This CDR3 is CASSLEGGQPQHF. The CDR3 DNA sequence: TGTGCCAGCAGCTTGGAAGGCGGACAGCCCCAGCATTTT. The gene calls are TRBV5-6 and TRBJ1-5; D remains ambiguous. The CDR3 contains 13 residues. V was pared by 0 bases and J by 7 bases, with 8 bases between. Germline V gene data show CDR1 as SGHDT and CDR2 as YYEEEE.

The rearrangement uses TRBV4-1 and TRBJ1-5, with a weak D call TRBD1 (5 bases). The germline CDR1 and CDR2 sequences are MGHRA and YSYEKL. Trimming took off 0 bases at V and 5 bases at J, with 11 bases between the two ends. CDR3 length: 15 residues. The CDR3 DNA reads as TGCGCCAGCAGCCAAGATAACAGGAATCATCAGCCCCAGCATTTT. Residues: CASSQDNRNHQPQHF.

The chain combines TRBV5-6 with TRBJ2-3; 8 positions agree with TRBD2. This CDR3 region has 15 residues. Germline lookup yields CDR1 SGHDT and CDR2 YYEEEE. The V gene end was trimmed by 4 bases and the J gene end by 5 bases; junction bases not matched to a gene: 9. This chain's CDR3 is CASSAVPGGQDTQYF. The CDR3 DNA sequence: TGTGCCAGCAGCGCTGTCCCGGGAGGGCAAGATACGCAGTATTTT.

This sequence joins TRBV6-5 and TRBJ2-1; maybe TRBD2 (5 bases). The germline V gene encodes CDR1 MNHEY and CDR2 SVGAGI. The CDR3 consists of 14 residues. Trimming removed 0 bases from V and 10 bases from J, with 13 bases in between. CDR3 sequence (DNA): TGTGCCAGCAGTTACTCGACTTTCGGGGAAGAGCAGTTCTTC. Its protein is CASSYSTFGEEQFF.

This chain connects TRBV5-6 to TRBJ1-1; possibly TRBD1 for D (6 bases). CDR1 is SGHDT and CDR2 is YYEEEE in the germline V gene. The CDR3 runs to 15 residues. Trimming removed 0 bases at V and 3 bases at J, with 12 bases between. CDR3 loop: CASSLVYRADTEAFF. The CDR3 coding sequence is TGTGCCAGCAGCTTGGTGTACAGGGCGGACACTGAAGCTTTCTTT.